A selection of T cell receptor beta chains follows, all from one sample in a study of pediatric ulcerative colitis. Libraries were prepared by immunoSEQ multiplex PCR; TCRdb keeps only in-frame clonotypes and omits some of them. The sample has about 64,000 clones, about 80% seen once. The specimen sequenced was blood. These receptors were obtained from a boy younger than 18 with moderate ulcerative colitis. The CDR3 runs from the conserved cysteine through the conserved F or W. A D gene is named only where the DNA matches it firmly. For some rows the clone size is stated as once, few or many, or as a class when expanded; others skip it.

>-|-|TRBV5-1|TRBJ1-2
CASSQPVYGYTF
TGCGCCAGCAGCCAGCCCGTGTATGGCTACACCTTC
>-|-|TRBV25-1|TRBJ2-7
CASSEGRVGRGSYEQYF
TGTGCCAGCAGCGAAGGCAGGGTTGGGCGAGGCTCCTACGAGCAGTACTTC
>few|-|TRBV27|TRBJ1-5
CASSSLSGRNQPQHF
TGTGCCAGCAGTTCGTTATCAGGACGCAATCAGCCCCAGCATTTT
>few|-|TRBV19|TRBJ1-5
CASGGQGNQPQHF
TGTGCCAGTGGAGGGCAGGGCAATCAGCCCCAGCATTTT
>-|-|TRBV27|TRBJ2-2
CASSLLSGNTGELFF
TGTGCCAGCAGTTTATTATCGGGTAACACCGGGGAGCTGTTTTTT
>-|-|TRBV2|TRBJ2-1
CARARLHNEQFF
TGTGCCAGAGCGAGGCTTCACAATGAGCAGTTCTTC
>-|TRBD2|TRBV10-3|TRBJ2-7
CAISEGLAGTLYEQYF
TGTGCCATCAGTGAAGGACTAGCGGGAACCCTCTACGAGCAGTACTTC
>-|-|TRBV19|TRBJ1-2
CASSPRGTYGYTF
TGTGCCAGTAGTCCCCGGGGCACCTATGGCTACACCTTC
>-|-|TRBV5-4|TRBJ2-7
CASSSTDIYLAEQYF
TGTGCCAGCAGCTCTACCGACATTTACCTTGCCGAGCAGTACTTC
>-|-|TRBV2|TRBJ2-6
CASGSSGANVLTF
TGTGCCAGCGGTAGCTCTGGGGCCAACGTCCTGACTTTC
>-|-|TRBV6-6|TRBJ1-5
CATRTLSNQPQHF
TGTGCCACCAGAACTCTTAGCAATCAGCCCCAGCATTTT
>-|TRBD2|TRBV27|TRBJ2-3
CASSSPGLAGGALHTDTQYF
TGTGCCAGCAGTTCACCGGGACTAGCGGGGGGCGCCCTACACACAGATACGCAGTATTTT
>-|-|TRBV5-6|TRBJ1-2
CASTPLGANYGYTF
TGTGCCAGCACCCCTCTGGGGGCAAACTATGGCTACACCTTC
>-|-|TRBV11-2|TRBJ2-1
CASSLAGVDEQFF
TGTGCCAGCAGCTTAGCGGGAGTTGATGAGCAGTTCTTC
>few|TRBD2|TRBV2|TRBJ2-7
CASSESGTSGSYEQYF
TGTGCCAGCAGTGAGAGCGGGACTAGCGGCTCCTACGAGCAGTACTTC
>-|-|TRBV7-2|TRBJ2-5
CASSPGLLGKTQYF
TGTGCCAGCAGCCCGGGACTTTTAGGCAAGACCCAGTACTTC
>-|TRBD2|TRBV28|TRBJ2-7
CASSGAGGPYEQYF
TGTGCCAGCAGTGGGGCGGGAGGTCCCTACGAGCAGTACTTC
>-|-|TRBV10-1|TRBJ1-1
CASSESMQINTEAFF
TGCGCCAGCAGTGAGTCGATGCAGATAAACACTGAAGCTTTCTTT
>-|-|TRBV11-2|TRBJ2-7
CASSSPGNFYEQYF
TGTGCCAGCAGCTCCCCCGGGAACTTTTACGAGCAGTACTTC
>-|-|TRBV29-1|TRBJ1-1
CSGYPGGTEAFF
TGCAGCGGATATCCCGGGGGCACTGAAGCTTTCTTT
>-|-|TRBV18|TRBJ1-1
CASSPLGGVAEAFF
TGTGCCAGCTCACCCCTTGGGGGGGTGGCTGAAGCTTTCTTT
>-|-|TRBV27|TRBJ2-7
CASRPRQESSYEQYF
TGTGCCAGCAGACCCAGACAGGAATCGTCCTACGAGCAGTACTTC
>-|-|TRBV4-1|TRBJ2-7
CASSREFGILYEQYF
TGCGCCAGCAGCCGAGAGTTTGGGATCCTCTACGAGCAGTACTTC
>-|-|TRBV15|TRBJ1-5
CATSKGSKASNQPQHF
TGTGCCACCTCAAAGGGGAGCAAGGCTTCCAATCAGCCCCAGCATTTT
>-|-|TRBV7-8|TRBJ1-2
CASSFGGSYGYTF
TGTGCCAGCAGCTTCGGGGGCTCCTATGGCTACACCTTC
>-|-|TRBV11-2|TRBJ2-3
CASRRTVGGTQYF
TGTGCCAGCAGAAGGACAGTTGGGGGTACGCAGTATTTT
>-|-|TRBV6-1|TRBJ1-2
CASRAGRETGYGYTF
TGTGCCAGCAGAGCAGGGAGAGAAACGGGCTATGGCTACACCTTC
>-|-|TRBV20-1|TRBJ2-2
CSASSPGELFF
TGCAGTGCTAGTTCCCCCGGGGAGCTGTTTTTT
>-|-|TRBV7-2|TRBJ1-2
CASSLVQGRIYGYTF
TGTGCCAGCAGCTTAGTCCAGGGGAGGATATATGGCTACACCTTC
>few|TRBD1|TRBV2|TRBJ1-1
CATGTGRTEAFF
TGTGCCACCGGGACAGGGCGCACTGAAGCTTTCTTT
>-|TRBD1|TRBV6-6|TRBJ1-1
CASSALQGADEAFF
TGTGCCAGCAGTGCACTACAGGGGGCTGATGAAGCTTTCTTT
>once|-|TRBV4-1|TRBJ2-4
CASSQELLALKNIQYF
TGCGCCAGCAGCCAAGAACTGCTAGCCCTAAAAAACATTCAGTACTTC
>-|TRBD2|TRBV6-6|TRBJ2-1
CVTGGPSNEQFF
TGTGTTACGGGGGGGCCTAGCAATGAGCAGTTCTTC
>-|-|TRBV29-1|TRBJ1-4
CSVEGQSNEKLFF
TGCAGCGTTGAGGGACAATCTAATGAAAAACTGTTTTTT
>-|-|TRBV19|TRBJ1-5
CASKRQYSNQPQHF
TGTGCCAGTAAACGACAGTATAGCAATCAGCCCCAGCATTTT
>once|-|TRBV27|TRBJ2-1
CASSFPGLQREQFF
TGTGCCAGCAGTTTCCCCGGACTACAGCGGGAGCAGTTCTTC
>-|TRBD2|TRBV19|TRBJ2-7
CASSIGAGPTYEQYF
TGTGCCAGTAGTATCGGAGCGGGACCTACCTACGAGCAGTACTTC
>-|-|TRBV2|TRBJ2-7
CASGGLVYEQYF
TGTGCCAGCGGGGGTCTAGTCTACGAGCAGTACTTC
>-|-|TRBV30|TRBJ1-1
CAWSVVGTEAFF
TGTGCCTGGAGTGTAGTGGGAACTGAAGCTTTCTTT
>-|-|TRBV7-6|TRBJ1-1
CASSLVPEMNTEAFF
TGTGCCAGCAGCTTAGTACCAGAGATGAACACTGAAGCTTTCTTT
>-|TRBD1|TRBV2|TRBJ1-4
CASSENSGGNEKLFF
TGTGCCAGCAGTGAGAACTCAGGGGGCAATGAAAAACTGTTTTTT
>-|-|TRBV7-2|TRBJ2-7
CASSLAYSYEQYF
TGTGCCAGCAGCTTAGCGTACAGCTACGAGCAGTACTTC
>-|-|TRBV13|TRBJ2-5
CASSLGLRGNGETQYF
TGTGCCAGCAGCTTAGGCCTAAGGGGTAATGGGGAGACCCAGTACTTC
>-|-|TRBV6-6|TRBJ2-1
CASSYSFDEQFF
TGTGCCAGCAGTTATTCCTTCGATGAGCAGTTCTTC
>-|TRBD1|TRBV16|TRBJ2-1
CASSLGTGRNNEQFF
TGTGCCAGCAGCCTTGGGACAGGCAGAAACAATGAGCAGTTCTTC
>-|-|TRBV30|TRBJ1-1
CAWGPTYGRAEAFF
TGTGCCTGGGGCCCGACATACGGGAGGGCTGAAGCTTTCTTT
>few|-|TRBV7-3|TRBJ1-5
CASSLRGDSNQPQHF
TGTGCCAGCAGCTTACGGGGGGATAGCAATCAGCCCCAGCATTTT
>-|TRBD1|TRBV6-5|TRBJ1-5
CASSYSTGPYNQPQHF
TGTGCCAGCAGTTACTCGACAGGGCCTTACAATCAGCCCCAGCATTTT
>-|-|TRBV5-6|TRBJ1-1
CASSLVRKGAEAFF
TGTGCCAGCAGCTTGGTAAGGAAAGGGGCTGAAGCTTTCTTT
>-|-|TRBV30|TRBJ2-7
CAWSVGGISYEQYF
TGTGCCTGGTCGGTAGGTGGGATATCCTACGAGCAGTACTTC
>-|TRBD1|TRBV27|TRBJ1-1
CASSDRVFGNTEAFF
TGTGCCAGCAGTGACAGGGTTTTTGGGAACACTGAAGCTTTCTTT
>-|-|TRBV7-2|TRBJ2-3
CASSLEYRGDTQYF
TGTGCCAGCAGCTTAGAATACCGGGGAGATACGCAGTATTTT
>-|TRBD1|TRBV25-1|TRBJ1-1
CASSTRGTLNTEAFF
TGTGCCAGCAGTACCAGGGGGACATTAAACACTGAAGCTTTCTTT
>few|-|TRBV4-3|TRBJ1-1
CASSQDTGTKGRAFF
TGCGCCAGCAGCCAAGATACCGGGACGAAGGGCCGGGCTTTCTTT
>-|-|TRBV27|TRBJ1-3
CASSSVLSGNTIYF
TGTGCCAGCAGTAGCGTTCTCTCTGGAAACACCATATATTTT
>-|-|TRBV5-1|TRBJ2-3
CASSLSVDLGTQYF
TGCGCCAGCAGCTTGTCTGTGGACCTAGGCACGCAGTATTTT
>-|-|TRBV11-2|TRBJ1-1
CASSQGGGSTEAFF
TGTGCCAGCAGCCAGGGTGGGGGGAGCACTGAAGCTTTCTTT
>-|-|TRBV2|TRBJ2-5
CASSPHRTAETQYF
TGTGCCAGCAGTCCGCATCGGACAGCAGAGACCCAGTACTTC
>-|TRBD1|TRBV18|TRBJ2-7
CASALLPGTAAYEQYF
TGTGCCAGCGCCCTGTTACCCGGGACAGCTGCCTACGAGCAGTACTTC